This passage covers 5 T cell receptor beta chains from one sample sequenced in a study of blood T cell repertoires in COVID-19. TCRdb's copy holds only in-frame clones and misses some; the assay was immunoSEQ multiplex PCR. This table holds about 200,000 clones, approximately 91% found once. Sequenced: peripheral blood. These receptors came from a man aged 50 to 60 with COVID-19, enrolled during active disease.

The chain joins TRBV7-3 to TRBJ2-5; D may be TRBD2 (6 bases). Trimming removed 5 bases from V and 4 bases from J, with 11 bases in between. The germline gives CDR1 SGHTA, CDR2 FQGTGA. The CDR3 is 13 residues long. The CDR3 bases are TGTGCCAGCAGCGGTGGGCGGGGAGAGACCCAGTACTTC. It encodes CASSGGRGETQYF.

This chain connects TRBV12-3 or TRBV12-4 to TRBJ1-2, with D unresolved. V gave up 8 bases and J gave up 8 bases, with 12 bases separating them. The CDR3 contains 11 residues. The CDR3 reads CASPGSGGYTF. CDR3 nucleotide sequence: TGTGCCAGCCCGGGTTCGGGAGGCTACACCTTC.

V gene TRBV7-3 combines with J gene TRBJ1-6; TRBD1 is a possible D gene (6 bases). The CDR3 runs to 14 residues. Trimming shortened V by 2 bases and J by 6 bases, and 8 bases separated the two germline ends. Germline V gene sequence: CDR1 SGHTA, CDR2 FQGTGA. The DNA of the CDR3 is TGTGCCAGCAGCTTAGGACAGAGTAATTCACCCCTCCACTTT. This gives the protein CASSLGQSNSPLHF.

The CDR3 coding sequence is TGTGCCAGCAGCCCGAGACTAGCGGGACTACACGAGCAGTACTTC. Residues: CASSPRLAGLHEQYF. The chain is built from TRBV3-1 (or the pseudogene TRBV3-2) and TRBJ2-7; 11 bases match TRBD2. The CDR3 extends over 15 amino acids. Germline V gives CDR1 LGHDT, CDR2 YNNKEL (reference sequence). With V trimmed by 4 bases and J by 5 bases, 7 bases remained unmatched.

There are a few counts of this clone. This rearrangement joins TRBV7-7 to TRBJ2-3, with a weak D call TRBD1 (5 bases). Trimming left V 7 bases short and J 5 bases short, with 16 bases between. The CDR3 is 14 residues long. Germline values: CDR1 SSHAT, CDR2 FNYEAQ (reference sequence). Here the CDR3 reads CASNSTLGQDTQYF. The CDR3 nucleotides are TGTGCCAGCAACTCCACTCTGGGGCAAGATACGCAGTATTTT.